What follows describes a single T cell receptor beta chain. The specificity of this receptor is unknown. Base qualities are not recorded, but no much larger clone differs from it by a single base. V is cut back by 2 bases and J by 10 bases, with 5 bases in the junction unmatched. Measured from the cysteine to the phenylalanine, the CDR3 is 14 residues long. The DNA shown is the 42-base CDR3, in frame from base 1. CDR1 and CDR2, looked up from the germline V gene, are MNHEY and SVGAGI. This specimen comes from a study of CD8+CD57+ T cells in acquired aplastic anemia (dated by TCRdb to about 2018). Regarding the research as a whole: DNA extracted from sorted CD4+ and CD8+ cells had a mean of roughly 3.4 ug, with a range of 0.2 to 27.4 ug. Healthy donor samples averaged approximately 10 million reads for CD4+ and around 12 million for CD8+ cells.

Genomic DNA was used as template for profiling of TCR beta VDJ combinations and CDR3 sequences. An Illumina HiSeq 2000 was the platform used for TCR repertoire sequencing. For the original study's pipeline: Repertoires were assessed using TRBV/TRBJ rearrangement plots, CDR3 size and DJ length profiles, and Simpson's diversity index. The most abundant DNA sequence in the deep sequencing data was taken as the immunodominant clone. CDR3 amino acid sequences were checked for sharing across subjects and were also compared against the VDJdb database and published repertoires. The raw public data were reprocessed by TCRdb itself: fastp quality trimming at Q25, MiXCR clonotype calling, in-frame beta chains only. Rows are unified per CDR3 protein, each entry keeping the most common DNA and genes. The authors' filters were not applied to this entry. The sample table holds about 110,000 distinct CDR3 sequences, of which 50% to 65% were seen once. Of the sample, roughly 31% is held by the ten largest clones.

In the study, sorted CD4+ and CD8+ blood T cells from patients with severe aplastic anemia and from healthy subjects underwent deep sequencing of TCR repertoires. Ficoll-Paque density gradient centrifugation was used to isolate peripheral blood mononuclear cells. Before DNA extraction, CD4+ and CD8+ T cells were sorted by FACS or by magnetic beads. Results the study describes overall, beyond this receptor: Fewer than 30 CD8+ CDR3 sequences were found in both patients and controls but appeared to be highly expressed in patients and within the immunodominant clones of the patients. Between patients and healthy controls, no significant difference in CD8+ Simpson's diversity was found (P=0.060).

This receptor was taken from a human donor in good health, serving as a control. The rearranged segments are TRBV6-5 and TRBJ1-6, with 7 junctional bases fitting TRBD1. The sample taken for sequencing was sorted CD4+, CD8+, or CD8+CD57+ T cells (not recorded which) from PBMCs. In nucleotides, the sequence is TGTGCCAGCAGTTACGAACAGGGGAGCTCACCCCTCCACTTT. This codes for CASSYEQGSSPLHF.